The clone carrying this T cell receptor beta chain was detected only a few times. The data were taken from a study of post-analysis software for immune sequencing data. As for the study in general: Disease trajectories encompassed relapsing-remitting, secondary progressive and progressive-relapsing multiple sclerosis.

Tagging with unique molecular identifiers was a feature of the TCR beta cDNA libraries. From the PCR reads, TCRdb called clonotypes with MiXCR, one entry per CDR3 protein. Found here are 350,000 to 450,000 distinct CDR3 sequences, approximately 37% of them singletons; the top ten hold 7.6%. Sample: blood. The clonotype originates from a girl aged 2-10 years with multiple sclerosis.

As DNA, the CDR3 is TGTGCCAGCCAACTAGCGGCCAGAACAGATACGCAGTATTTT. Protein: CASQLAARTDTQYF. The chain links TRBV27 to TRBJ2-3; 8 nucleotides match TRBD2. This CDR3 has 14 residues. Germline V gene sequence: CDR1 MNHEY, CDR2 SMNVEV (reference sequence). With 8 bases clipped from V and 3 bases from J, the junction kept 7 bases outside the gene matches.